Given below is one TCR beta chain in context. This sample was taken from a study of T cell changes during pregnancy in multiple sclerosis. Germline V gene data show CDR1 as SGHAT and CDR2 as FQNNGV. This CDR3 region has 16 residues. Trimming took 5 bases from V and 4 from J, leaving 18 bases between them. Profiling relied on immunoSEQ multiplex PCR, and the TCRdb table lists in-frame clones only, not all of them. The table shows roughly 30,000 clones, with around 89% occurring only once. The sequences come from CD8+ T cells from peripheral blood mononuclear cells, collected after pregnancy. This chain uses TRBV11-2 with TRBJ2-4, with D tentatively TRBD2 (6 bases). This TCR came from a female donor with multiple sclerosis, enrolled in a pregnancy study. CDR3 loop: CASSPEGKGGKNIQYF. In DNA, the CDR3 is TGTGCCAGCAGCCCGGAGGGTAAGGGCGGTAAAAACATTCAGTACTTC.